These T cell receptor beta chains were read from a single sample in a study of vaccination and CD4 T cells after COVID-19. These receptors have no identified antigens. MiXCR, applied by TCRdb to the PCR reads, yields one record per CDR3 protein. The sample lists about 9,500 distinct CDR3 sequences; roughly 35% were seen once. The sample consisted of CD4+ T cells from blood, cultured in vitro. The receptor source for this set is a human donor in good health. CDR3s include the opening cysteine and the closing phenylalanine or tryptophan. Each record gives: J gene, D gene, clone size, V gene, CDR3 length, CDR3 DNA, CDR3 protein. D genes are given only for firm matches. Not all rows give a size; the values are once, few, many and, for expanded clones, a class.

J gene: TRBJ1-1
D gene: TRBD1
clone size: .
V gene: TRBV6-4
CDR3 length: 13
CDR3 DNA: TGTGCCAGCGAGACAGGGATGAACACTGAAGCTTTCTTT
CDR3 protein: CASETGMNTEAFF

J gene: TRBJ2-6
D gene: .
clone size: .
V gene: TRBV6-4
CDR3 length: 17
CDR3 DNA: TGTGCCAGCAGTGACTCGAGGGGGTCCCCTGGGGCCAACGTCCTGACTTTC
CDR3 protein: CASSDSRGSPGANVLTF

J gene: TRBJ1-5
D gene: .
clone size: .
V gene: TRBV12-3/TRBV12-4
CDR3 length: 15
CDR3 DNA: TGTGCCAGCAATTCAAGGGGAGAAGGCAATCAGCCCCAGCATTTT
CDR3 protein: CASNSRGEGNQPQHF

J gene: TRBJ2-7
D gene: TRBD2
clone size: .
V gene: TRBV27
CDR3 length: 17
CDR3 DNA: TGTGCCAGCAGCTTAACGGCCTCGGTAGCGGGAGGTGTCGAGCAGTACTTC
CDR3 protein: CASSLTASVAGGVEQYF

J gene: TRBJ1-1
D gene: .
clone size: .
V gene: TRBV19
CDR3 length: 13
CDR3 DNA: TGTGCCAGTAGTTCTCAGGGCCCCACTGAAGCTTTCTTT
CDR3 protein: CASSSQGPTEAFF

J gene: TRBJ1-1
D gene: TRBD1
clone size: few
V gene: TRBV6-5
CDR3 length: 13
CDR3 DNA: TGTGCCAGCAGTTTACAGGGGGTCGCTGAAGCTTTCTTT
CDR3 protein: CASSLQGVAEAFF

J gene: TRBJ2-7
D gene: TRBD2
clone size: few
V gene: TRBV20-1
CDR3 length: 14
CDR3 DNA: TGCAGTGCTAGAACCCCGGGAGGGATCTACGAGCAGTACTTC
CDR3 protein: CSARTPGGIYEQYF

J gene: TRBJ2-4
D gene: .
clone size: .
V gene: TRBV18
CDR3 length: 14
CDR3 DNA: TGTGCCAGCTCACCGTCCGAAAGGGGATACATTCAGTACTTC
CDR3 protein: CASSPSERGYIQYF

J gene: TRBJ2-7
D gene: .
clone size: few
V gene: TRBV5-1
CDR3 length: 13
CDR3 DNA: TGCGCCAGCCGACGGGACGGTTCCTACGAGCAGTACTTC
CDR3 protein: CASRRDGSYEQYF

J gene: TRBJ1-2
D gene: .
clone size: few
V gene: TRBV12-3/TRBV12-4
CDR3 length: 13
CDR3 DNA: TGTGCCAGCAGCCTCCAGAGTAACTATGGCTACACCTTC
CDR3 protein: CASSLQSNYGYTF

J gene: TRBJ1-5
D gene: .
clone size: .
V gene: TRBV2
CDR3 length: 16
CDR3 DNA: TGTGCCAGCAGTGAAGGGGCAGGCTATAGCAATCAGCCCCAGCATTTT
CDR3 protein: CASSEGAGYSNQPQHF

J gene: TRBJ2-7
D gene: .
clone size: .
V gene: TRBV20-1
CDR3 length: 14
CDR3 DNA: TGCAGTGCTCCGACAGGTAAAGGGTCCTACGAGCAGTACTTC
CDR3 protein: CSAPTGKGSYEQYF

J gene: TRBJ1-2
D gene: .
clone size: .
V gene: TRBV10-3
CDR3 length: 15
CDR3 DNA: TGTGCCATCAGTGAGTCGACAGGCAGAAACTATGGCTACACCTTC
CDR3 protein: CAISESTGRNYGYTF

J gene: TRBJ1-5
D gene: .
clone size: .
V gene: TRBV28
CDR3 length: 12
CDR3 DNA: TGTGCCAGCAGTCTCCTGAATCAGCCCCAGCATTTT
CDR3 protein: CASSLLNQPQHF

J gene: TRBJ1-1
D gene: TRBD1
clone size: few
V gene: TRBV7-2
CDR3 length: 15
CDR3 DNA: TGTGCCAGCAGCTACGGGACAGGGATGAACACTGAAGCTTTCTTT
CDR3 protein: CASSYGTGMNTEAFF

J gene: TRBJ1-2
D gene: .
clone size: .
V gene: TRBV6-2/TRBV6-3
CDR3 length: 12
CDR3 DNA: TGTGCCAGCAGGCAGGGCGACTATGGCTACACCTTC
CDR3 protein: CASRQGDYGYTF

J gene: TRBJ1-2
D gene: .
clone size: .
V gene: TRBV12-3/TRBV12-4
CDR3 length: 14
CDR3 DNA: TGTGCCAGCAGTTTACTCACAGGGACGGGTGGCTACACCTTC
CDR3 protein: CASSLLTGTGGYTF

J gene: TRBJ2-3
D gene: TRBD2
clone size: few
V gene: TRBV11-3
CDR3 length: 11
CDR3 DNA: TGTGCCAGCAGCCTAGCGGGAGCGGTGTATTTT
CDR3 protein: CASSLAGAVYF

J gene: TRBJ2-7
D gene: TRBD1
clone size: few
V gene: TRBV20-1
CDR3 length: 15
CDR3 DNA: TGCAGTGCTAGAGAGTGGGCGACAGGGTCCTACGAGCAGTACTTC
CDR3 protein: CSAREWATGSYEQYF

J gene: TRBJ1-2
D gene: TRBD1
clone size: .
V gene: TRBV19
CDR3 length: 16
CDR3 DNA: TGTGCCAGTAGTACCAACACCCCCGGACAGGGCTATGGCTACACCTTC
CDR3 protein: CASSTNTPGQGYGYTF

J gene: TRBJ1-1
D gene: .
clone size: few
V gene: TRBV11-1
CDR3 length: 15
CDR3 DNA: TGTGCCAGCAGCCCTCCCCGTACAGGAGGTAGTGAAGCTTTCTTT
CDR3 protein: CASSPPRTGGSEAFF

J gene: TRBJ1-1
D gene: .
clone size: .
V gene: TRBV29-1
CDR3 length: 14
CDR3 DNA: TGCAGCGCCCGTAAGGGTCCCGGAGGGACTGAAGCTTTCTTT
CDR3 protein: CSARKGPGGTEAFF

J gene: TRBJ1-5
D gene: .
clone size: few
V gene: TRBV28
CDR3 length: 13
CDR3 DNA: TGTGCCGGGAAGGGGTCGGGCAATCAGCCCCAGCATTTT
CDR3 protein: CAGKGSGNQPQHF

J gene: TRBJ2-3
D gene: TRBD1
clone size: .
V gene: TRBV7-2
CDR3 length: 15
CDR3 DNA: TGTGCCAGCAGCCCCCCGGGACAGGGGACAGATACGCAGTATTTT
CDR3 protein: CASSPPGQGTDTQYF

J gene: TRBJ2-3
D gene: .
clone size: few
V gene: TRBV7-2
CDR3 length: 12
CDR3 DNA: TGTGCCAGCGAGAGGGTTTCAGATACGCAGTATTTT
CDR3 protein: CASERVSDTQYF

J gene: TRBJ1-2
D gene: .
clone size: .
V gene: TRBV6-2/TRBV6-3
CDR3 length: 14
CDR3 DNA: TGTGCCAGCAGTCAACCGGATCCGGGACACGGCTACACCTTC
CDR3 protein: CASSQPDPGHGYTF

J gene: TRBJ2-2
D gene: TRBD2
clone size: .
V gene: TRBV6-2/TRBV6-3
CDR3 length: 18
CDR3 DNA: TGTGCCAGCAGTCATCGGGTAGCGGGAGTAAGCGGCACCGGGGAGCTGTTTTTT
CDR3 protein: CASSHRVAGVSGTGELFF

J gene: TRBJ2-1
D gene: .
clone size: .
V gene: TRBV7-2
CDR3 length: 14
CDR3 DNA: TGTGCCAGCAGCTTAGTAGCTAGCTGGGGGGAGCAGTTCTTC
CDR3 protein: CASSLVASWGEQFF

J gene: TRBJ2-1
D gene: TRBD2
clone size: few
V gene: TRBV4-1
CDR3 length: 17
CDR3 DNA: TGCGCCAGCAGCCAAGTAACAGCGGGAGTGGCCTACAATGAGCAGTTCTTC
CDR3 protein: CASSQVTAGVAYNEQFF

J gene: TRBJ1-6
D gene: .
clone size: few
V gene: TRBV27
CDR3 length: 13
CDR3 DNA: TGTGCCAGCAGGTTATCAGGGAGGTCACCCCTCCACTTT
CDR3 protein: CASRLSGRSPLHF

J gene: TRBJ2-1
D gene: .
clone size: .
V gene: TRBV9
CDR3 length: 15
CDR3 DNA: TGTGCCAGCAGCGTAGCACGCGGGTCCTACAATGAGCAGTTCTTC
CDR3 protein: CASSVARGSYNEQFF

J gene: TRBJ2-6
D gene: .
clone size: .
V gene: TRBV19
CDR3 length: 13
CDR3 DNA: TGTGCCAGTACGTTCTCTGGGGCCAACGTCCTGACTTTC
CDR3 protein: CASTFSGANVLTF